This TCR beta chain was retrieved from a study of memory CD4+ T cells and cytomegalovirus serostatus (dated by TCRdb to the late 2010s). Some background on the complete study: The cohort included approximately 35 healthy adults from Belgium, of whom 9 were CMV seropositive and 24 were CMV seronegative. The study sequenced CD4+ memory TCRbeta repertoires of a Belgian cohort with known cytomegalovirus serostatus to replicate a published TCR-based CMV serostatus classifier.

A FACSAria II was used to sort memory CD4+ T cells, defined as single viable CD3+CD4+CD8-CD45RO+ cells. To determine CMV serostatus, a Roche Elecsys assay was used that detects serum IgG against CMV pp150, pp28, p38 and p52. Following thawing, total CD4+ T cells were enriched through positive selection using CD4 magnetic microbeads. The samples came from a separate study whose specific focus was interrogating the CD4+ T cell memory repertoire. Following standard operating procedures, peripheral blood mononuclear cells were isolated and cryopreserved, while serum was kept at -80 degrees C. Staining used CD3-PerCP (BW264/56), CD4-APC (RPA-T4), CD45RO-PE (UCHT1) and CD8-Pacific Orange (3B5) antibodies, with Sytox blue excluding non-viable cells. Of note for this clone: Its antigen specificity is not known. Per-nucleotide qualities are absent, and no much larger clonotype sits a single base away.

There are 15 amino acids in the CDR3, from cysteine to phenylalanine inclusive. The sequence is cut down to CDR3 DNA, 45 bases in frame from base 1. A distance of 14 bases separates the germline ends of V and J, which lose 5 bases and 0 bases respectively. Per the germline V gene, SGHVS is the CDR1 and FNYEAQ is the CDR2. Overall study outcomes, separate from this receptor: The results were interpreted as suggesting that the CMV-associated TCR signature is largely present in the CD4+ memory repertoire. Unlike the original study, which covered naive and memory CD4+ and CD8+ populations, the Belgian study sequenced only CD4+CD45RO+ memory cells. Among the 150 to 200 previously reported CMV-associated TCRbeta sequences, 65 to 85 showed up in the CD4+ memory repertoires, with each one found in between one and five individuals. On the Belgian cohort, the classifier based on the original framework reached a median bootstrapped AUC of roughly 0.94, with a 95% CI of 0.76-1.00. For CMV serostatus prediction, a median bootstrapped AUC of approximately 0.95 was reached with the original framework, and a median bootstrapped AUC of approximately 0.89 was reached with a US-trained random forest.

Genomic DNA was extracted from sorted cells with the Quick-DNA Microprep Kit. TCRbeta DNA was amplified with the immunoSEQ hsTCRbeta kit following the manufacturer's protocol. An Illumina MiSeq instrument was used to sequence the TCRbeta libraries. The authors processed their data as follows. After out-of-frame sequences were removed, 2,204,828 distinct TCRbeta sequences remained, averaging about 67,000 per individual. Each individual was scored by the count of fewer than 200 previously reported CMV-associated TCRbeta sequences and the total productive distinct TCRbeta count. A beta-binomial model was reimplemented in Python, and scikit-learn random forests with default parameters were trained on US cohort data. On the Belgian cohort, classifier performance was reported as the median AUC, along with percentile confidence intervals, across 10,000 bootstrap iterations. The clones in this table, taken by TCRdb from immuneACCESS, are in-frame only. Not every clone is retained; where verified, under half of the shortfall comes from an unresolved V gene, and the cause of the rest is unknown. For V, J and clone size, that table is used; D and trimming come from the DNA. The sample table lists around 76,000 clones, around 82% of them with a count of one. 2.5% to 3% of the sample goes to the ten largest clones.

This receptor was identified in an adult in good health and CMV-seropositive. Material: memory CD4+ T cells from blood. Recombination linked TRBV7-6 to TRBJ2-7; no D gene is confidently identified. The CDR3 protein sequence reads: CASSPGGSLSYEQYF. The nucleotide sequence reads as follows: TGTGCCAGCAGCCCTGGCGGAAGTCTCTCCTACGAGCAGTACTTC.